What follows are 5 T cell receptor beta chains derived from one specimen sequenced in a study of T cells in Graves' hyperthyroidism and ophthalmopathy. RNA transcripts yielded amplified TCR beta CDR3 regions. First-round RT-PCR targeting the TCR CDR3 was performed with the HTBI primer set. TCRdb reprocessed the multiplex PCR reads with MiXCR, giving one entry per CDR3 protein. The sample lists roughly 300,000 distinct CDR3 sequences; under 30% were seen once. The sequenced sample consisted of blood. All receptors come from a man aged 35 to 55 with Graves' hyperthyroidism that later progressed to Graves' ophthalmopathy.

The gene calls are TRBV12-3 or TRBV12-4 and TRBJ2-7, with 9 bases aligning to TRBD2. The V segment lost 5 bases and the J segment 3 bases; nucleotides outside the gene matches: 14. The CDR3 is made up of 17 amino acids. CDR3 nucleotides: TGTGCCAGCAGTCCCCAAGCCCCCGGGACTAGCAGCTACGAGCAGTACTTC. Translated: CASSPQAPGTSSYEQYF.

A few counts support this clonotype. The chain links TRBV7-2 to TRBJ2-5, with 7 nucleotides matching TRBD2. There are 14 residues in the CDR3. Germline loops: CDR1 SGHTA, CDR2 FQGNSA. V was pared by 4 bases and J by 4 bases, with 6 bases of the junction left unmatched. The CDR3 region has the DNA TGTGCCAGCAGCTCCCCTGGGGGGGTAGAGACCCAGTACTTC. It is translated as CASSSPGGVETQYF.

This clonotype was recorded at least ten times. The genes are TRBV7-8 and TRBJ1-3; D is unclear. The V and J ends lost 3 bases and 0 bases respectively, with 9 bases between them. Germline CDR1 is SGHVS and CDR2 is FQNEAQ. The CDR3 runs 15 residues. The chain's CDR3 is CASSFAAISGNTIYF. The CDR3 region has the DNA TGTGCCAGCAGCTTCGCCGCCATCTCTGGAAACACCATATATTTT. The full variable domain, in which reference TRBV7-8 and TRBJ1-3 provide the parts outside the CDR3, is GAGVSQSPRYKVAKRGQDVALRCDPISGHVSLFWYQQALGQGPEFLTYFQNEAQLDKSGLPSDRFFAERPEGSVSTLKIQRTQQEDSAVYLCASSFAAISGNTIYFGEGSWLTVV.

This chain joins TRBV30 and TRBJ2-3, with 8 bases matching TRBD1. Germline lookup yields CDR1 GTSNPN and CDR2 SVGIG (reference sequence). The J segment lost 5 bases and the V segment lost 5 bases, leaving 12 bases of the junction unmatched. The CDR3 loop spans 15 amino acids. CDR3 amino acids: CAWQDSGGYRDTQYF. CDR3 DNA sequence: TGTGCCTGGCAAGACTCAGGGGGCTACAGAGATACGCAGTATTTT.

This chain connects TRBV24-1 to TRBJ2-7; 8 nucleotides align to TRBD2. The CDR3 runs 14 residues. V gave up 2 bases and J gave up 5 bases; unmatched junction bases: 4. Germline CDR1 reads KGHDR; CDR2 reads SFDVKD. CDR3 sequence: CATSDSGLAHEQYF. The DNA for the CDR3 is TGTGCCACCAGTGATTCTGGACTAGCCCACGAGCAGTACTTC.